This TCR beta chain is from a study of CD4 T cells in relation to SARS-CoV-2 and coronaviruses. About the study: ViraFEST: roughly 9-day antigen culture of PBMCs, then TCR beta CDR3 sequencing. General study points: Crossreactivity was assessed only for spike protein, not other viral proteins.

Naive or memory CD4+ cells were cultured 1:1 with T cell-depleted PBMCs plus CEF. Unmatched junction bases numbered 8, after V lost 4 bases and J lost 3 bases. Germline CDR1 reads SEHNR; CDR2 reads FQNEAQ (reference sequence). The CDR3 extends over 16 amino acids. As regards this clone: Its antigen remains unknown.

Naive and memory CD4+ T cells were cultured with CEF, then survey-sequenced. Data came from immunoSEQ multiplex PCR; TCRdb stores just in-frame clones and leaves some out. The sample has about 36,000 clones, 70% to 80% seen once. The rearrangement links TRBV7-9 to TRBJ2-7; 11 nucleotides align to TRBD2. Sample: memory CD4+ T cells from PBMCs, cultured in vitro. The source of this sequence is an adult with COVID-19. CDR3 amino acids: CASSSPRTSGYYEQYF. CDR3 bases: TGTGCCAGCAGCTCACCACGGACTAGCGGGTACTACGAGCAGTACTTC.